This T cell receptor beta chain was obtained from a study of cytomegalovirus exposure and HLA in healthy donors. Whole-study findings and limits: The presence/absence work took it that sequencing depth was about the same across donors.

A remark on this clone: Its antigen is undetermined.

Primers: 60 Vbeta forward and 13 Jbeta reverse. The data were produced by immunoSEQ multiplex PCR, yet TCRdb's version contains in-frame clones alone and is incomplete. This table holds over 75,000 clones, about 80% found once. This TCR was recovered from a male donor in good health and CMV-seropositive. Sequenced sample: PBMCs.

The CDR3 bases are TGTGCCAGCAGTTCGGGCAGGGTAAGCAATCAGCCCCAGCATTTT. Its protein product is CASSSGRVSNQPQHF. The chain joins TRBV6-5 to TRBJ1-5; D may be TRBD1 (5 bases). Germline V lookup: CDR1 MNHEY, CDR2 SVGAGI. This CDR3 contains 15 residues. V gave up 4 bases and J gave up 1 base, with 11 bases separating them.